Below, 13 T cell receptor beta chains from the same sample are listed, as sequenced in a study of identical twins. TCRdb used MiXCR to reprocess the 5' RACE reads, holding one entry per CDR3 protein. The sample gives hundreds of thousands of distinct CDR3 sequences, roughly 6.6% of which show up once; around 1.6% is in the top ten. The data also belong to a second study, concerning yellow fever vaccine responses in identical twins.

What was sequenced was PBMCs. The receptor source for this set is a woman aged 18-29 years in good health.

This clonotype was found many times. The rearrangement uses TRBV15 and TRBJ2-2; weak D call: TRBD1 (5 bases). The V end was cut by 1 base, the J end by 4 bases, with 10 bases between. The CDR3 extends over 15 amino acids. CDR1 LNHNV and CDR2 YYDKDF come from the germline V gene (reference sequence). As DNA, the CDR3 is TGTGCCACCAGCAGAGCGGCTAGGGGCACCGGGGAGCTGTTTTTT. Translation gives CATSRAARGTGELFF.

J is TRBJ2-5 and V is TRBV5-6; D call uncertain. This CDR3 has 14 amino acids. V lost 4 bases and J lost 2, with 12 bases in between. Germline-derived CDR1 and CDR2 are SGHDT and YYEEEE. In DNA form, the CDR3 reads TGTGCCAGCAGCCATTATAATGGGCAAGAGACCCAGTACTTC. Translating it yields CASSHYNGQETQYF. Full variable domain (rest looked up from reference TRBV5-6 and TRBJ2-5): DAGVTQSPTHLIKTRGQQVTLRCSPKSGHDTVSWYQQALGQGPQFIFQYYEEEERQRGNFPDRFSGHQFPNYSSELNVNALLLGDSALYLCASSHYNGQETQYFGPGTRLLVL.

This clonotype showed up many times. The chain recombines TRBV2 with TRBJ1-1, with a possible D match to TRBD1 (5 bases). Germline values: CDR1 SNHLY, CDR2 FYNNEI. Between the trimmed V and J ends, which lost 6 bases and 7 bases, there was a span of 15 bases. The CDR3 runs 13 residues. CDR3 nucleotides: TGTGCCAGCAGCCGAGCACAGAGGGGTGAAGCTTTCTTT. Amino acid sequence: CASSRAQRGEAFF.

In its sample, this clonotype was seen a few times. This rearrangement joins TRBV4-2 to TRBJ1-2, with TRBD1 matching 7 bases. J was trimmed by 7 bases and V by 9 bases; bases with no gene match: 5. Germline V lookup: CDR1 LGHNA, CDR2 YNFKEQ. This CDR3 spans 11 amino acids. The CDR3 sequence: CASTGESGYTF. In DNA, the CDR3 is TGTGCCAGTACAGGGGAGAGTGGCTACACCTTC.

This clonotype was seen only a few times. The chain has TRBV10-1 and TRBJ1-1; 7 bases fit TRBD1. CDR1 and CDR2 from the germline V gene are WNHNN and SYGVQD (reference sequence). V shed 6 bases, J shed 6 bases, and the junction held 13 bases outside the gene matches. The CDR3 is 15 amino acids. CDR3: CASRSGTEKGAEAFF. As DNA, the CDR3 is TGCGCCAGCAGGAGCGGGACAGAGAAGGGGGCTGAAGCTTTCTTT.

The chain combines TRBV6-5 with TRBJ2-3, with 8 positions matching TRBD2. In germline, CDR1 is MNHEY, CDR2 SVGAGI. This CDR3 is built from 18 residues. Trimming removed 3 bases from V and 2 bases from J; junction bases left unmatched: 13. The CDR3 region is CASSYVLEAGEDTDTQYF. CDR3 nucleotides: TGTGCCAGCAGTTATGTATTAGAAGCGGGAGAGGACACAGATACGCAGTATTTT.

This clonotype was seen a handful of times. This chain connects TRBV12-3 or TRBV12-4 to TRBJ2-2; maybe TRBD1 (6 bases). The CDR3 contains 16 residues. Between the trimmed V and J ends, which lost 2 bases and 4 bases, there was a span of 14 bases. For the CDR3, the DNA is TGTGCCAGCAGTTTATTAGGGGGAGCGCCCACCGGGGAGCTGTTTTTT. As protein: CASSLLGGAPTGELFF.

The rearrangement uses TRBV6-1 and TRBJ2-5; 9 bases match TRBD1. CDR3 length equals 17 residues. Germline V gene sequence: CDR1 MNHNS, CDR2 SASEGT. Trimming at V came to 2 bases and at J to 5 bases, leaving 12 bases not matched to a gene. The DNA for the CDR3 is TGTGCCAGCAGTGAACTCCTCGGGACAGGGTCAGTGGAGACCCAGTACTTC. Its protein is CASSELLGTGSVETQYF.

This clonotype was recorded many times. CDR3 in DNA: TGTGCCAGCAGTCCTCAATTAGGGGCTGAAGCTTTCTTT. Translated: CASSPQLGAEAFF. The rearrangement uses TRBV12-3 or TRBV12-4 and TRBJ1-1; D perhaps matches TRBD1 (5 bases). The germline V and J ends were trimmed by 5 bases and 6 bases, with 13 bases remaining between them. The CDR3 consists of 13 residues.

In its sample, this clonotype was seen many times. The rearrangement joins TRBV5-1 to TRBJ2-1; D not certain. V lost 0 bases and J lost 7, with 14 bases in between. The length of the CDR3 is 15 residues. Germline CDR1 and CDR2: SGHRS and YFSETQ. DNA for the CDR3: TGCGCCAGCAGCTTGGAATTAAATCCGCAAAATGAGCAGTTCTTC. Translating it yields CASSLELNPQNEQFF.

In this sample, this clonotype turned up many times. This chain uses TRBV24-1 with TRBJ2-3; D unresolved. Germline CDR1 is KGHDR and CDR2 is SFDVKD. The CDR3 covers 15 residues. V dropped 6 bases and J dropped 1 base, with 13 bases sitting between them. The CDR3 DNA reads TGTGCCACCAGTTCCCTAGGTACTGGCACAGATACGCAGTATTTT. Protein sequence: CATSSLGTGTDTQYF.

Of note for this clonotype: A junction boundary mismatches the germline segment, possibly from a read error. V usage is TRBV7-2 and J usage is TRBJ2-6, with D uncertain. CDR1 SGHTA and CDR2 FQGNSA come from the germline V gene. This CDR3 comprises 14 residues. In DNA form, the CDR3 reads TGTGCCATCAGCACCGGTTCTGGGGCCAACGTCCTGACTTTC. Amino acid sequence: CAISTGSGANVLTF.

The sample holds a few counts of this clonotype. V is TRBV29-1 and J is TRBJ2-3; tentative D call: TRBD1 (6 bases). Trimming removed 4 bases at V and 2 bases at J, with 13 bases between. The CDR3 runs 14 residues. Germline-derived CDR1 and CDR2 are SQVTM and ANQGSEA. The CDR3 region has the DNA TGCAGCGTTGTTACCACAGGGTACACAGATACGCAGTATTTT. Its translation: CSVVTTGYTDTQYF.